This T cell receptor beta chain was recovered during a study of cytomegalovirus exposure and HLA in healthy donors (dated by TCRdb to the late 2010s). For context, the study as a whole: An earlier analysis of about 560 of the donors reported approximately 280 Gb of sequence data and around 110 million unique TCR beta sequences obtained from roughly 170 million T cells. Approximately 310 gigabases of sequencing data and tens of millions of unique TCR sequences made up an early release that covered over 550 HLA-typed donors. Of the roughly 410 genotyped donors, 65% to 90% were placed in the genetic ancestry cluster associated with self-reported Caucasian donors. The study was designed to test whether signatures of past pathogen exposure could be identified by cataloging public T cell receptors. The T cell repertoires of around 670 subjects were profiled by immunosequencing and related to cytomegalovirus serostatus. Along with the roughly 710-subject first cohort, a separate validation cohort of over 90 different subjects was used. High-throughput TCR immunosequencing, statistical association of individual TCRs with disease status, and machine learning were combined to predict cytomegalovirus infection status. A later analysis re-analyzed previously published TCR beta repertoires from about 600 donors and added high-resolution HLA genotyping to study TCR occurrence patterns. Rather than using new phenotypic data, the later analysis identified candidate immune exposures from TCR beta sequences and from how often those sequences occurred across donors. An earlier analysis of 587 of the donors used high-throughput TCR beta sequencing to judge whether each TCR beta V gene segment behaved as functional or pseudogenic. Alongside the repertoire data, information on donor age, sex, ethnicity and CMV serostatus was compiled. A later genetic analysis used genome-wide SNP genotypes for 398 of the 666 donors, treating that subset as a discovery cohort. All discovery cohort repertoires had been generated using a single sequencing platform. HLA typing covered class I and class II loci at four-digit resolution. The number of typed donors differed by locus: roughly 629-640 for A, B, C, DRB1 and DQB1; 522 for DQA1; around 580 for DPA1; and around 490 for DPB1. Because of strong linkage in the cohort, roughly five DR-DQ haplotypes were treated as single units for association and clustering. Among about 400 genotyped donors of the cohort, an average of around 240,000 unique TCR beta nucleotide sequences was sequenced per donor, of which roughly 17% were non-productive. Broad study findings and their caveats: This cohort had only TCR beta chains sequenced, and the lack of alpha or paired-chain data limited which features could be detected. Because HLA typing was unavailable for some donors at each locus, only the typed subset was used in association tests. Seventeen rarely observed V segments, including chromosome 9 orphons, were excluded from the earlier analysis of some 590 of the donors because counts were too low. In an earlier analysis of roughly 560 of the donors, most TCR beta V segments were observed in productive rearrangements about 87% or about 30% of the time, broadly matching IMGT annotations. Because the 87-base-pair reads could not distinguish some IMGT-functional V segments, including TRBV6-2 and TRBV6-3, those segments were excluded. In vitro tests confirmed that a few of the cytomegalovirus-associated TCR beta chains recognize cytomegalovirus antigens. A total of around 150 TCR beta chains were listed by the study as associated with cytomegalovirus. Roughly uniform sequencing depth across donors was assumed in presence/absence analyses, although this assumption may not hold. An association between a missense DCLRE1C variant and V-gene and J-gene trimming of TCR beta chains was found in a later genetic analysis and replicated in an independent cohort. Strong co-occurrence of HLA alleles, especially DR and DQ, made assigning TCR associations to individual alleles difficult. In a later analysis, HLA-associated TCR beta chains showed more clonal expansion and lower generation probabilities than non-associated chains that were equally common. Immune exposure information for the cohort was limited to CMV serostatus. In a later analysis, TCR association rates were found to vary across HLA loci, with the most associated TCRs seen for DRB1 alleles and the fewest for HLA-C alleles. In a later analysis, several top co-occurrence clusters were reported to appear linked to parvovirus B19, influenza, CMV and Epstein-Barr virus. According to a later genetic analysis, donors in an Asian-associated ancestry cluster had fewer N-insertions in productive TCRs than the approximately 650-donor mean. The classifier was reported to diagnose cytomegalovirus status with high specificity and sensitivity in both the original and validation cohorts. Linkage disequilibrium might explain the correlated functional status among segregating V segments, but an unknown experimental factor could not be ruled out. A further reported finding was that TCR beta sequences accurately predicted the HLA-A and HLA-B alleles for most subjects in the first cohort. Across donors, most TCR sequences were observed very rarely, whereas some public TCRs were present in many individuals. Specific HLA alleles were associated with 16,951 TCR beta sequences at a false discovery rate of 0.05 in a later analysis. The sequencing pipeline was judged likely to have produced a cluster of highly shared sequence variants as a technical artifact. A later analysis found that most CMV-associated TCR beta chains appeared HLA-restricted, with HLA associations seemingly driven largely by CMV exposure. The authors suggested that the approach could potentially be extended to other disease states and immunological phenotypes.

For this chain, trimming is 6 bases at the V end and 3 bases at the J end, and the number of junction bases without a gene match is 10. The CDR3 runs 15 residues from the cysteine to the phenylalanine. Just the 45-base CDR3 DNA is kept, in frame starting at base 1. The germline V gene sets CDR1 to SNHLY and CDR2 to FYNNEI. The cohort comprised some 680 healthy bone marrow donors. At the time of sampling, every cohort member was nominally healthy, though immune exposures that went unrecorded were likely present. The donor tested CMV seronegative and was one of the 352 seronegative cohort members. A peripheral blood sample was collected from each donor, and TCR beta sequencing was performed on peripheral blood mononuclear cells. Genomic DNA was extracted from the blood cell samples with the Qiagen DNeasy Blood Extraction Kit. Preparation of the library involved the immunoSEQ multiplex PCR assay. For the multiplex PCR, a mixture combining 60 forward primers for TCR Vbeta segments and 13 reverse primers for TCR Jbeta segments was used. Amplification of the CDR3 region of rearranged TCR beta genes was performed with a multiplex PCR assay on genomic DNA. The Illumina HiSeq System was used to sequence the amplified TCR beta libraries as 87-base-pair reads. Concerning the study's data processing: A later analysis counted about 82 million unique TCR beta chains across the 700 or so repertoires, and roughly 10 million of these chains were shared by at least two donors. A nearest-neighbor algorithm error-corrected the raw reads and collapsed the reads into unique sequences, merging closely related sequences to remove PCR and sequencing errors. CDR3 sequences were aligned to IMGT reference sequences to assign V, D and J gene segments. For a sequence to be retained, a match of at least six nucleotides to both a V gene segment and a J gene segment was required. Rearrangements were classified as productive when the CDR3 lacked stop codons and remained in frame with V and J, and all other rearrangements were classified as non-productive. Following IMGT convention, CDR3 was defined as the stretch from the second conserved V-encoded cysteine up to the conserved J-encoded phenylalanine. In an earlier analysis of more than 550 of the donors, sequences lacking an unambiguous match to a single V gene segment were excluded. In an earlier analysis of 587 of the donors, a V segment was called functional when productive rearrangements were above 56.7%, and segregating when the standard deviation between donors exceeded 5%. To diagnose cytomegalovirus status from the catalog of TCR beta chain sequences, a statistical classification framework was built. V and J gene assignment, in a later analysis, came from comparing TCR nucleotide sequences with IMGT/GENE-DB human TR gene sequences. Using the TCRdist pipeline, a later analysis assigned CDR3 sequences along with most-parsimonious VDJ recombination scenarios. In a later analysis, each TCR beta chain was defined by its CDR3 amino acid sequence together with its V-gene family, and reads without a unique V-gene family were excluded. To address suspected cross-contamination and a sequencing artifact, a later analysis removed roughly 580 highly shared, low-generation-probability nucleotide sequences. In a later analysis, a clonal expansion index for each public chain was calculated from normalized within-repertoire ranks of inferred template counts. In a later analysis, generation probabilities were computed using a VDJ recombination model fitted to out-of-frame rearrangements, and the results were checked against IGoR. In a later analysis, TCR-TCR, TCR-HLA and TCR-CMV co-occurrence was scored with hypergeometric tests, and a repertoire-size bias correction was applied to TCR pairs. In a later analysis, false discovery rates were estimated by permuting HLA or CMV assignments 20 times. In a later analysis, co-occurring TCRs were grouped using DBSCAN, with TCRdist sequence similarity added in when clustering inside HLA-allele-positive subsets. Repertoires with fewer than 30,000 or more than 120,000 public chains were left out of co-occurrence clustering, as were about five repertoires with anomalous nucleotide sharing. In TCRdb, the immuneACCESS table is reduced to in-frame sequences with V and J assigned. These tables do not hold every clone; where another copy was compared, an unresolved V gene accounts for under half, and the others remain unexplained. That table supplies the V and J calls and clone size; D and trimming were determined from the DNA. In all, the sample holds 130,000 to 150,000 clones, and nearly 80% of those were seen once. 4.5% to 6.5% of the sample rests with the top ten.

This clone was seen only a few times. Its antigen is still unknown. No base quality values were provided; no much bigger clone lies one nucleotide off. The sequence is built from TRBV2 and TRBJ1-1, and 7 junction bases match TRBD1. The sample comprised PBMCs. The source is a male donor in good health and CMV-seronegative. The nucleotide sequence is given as TGTGCCAGCAGAGTCCCCAGGGGGATGTACACTGAAGCTTTCTTT. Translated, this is CASRVPRGMYTEAFF.